These 5 T cell receptor beta chains were all obtained from the same sample, sequenced in a study of cytomegalovirus exposure and HLA in healthy donors. Primers included in the PCR were 60 Vbeta and 13 Jbeta primers. Profiled with immunoSEQ multiplex PCR; TCRdb holds only in-frame clones, not every one. This repertoire shows around 63,000 clones, 65% to 85% found once; its top ten account for roughly 3%. Sequencing input: PBMCs. Receptors originate from a woman in her thirties in good health and CMV-seronegative.

This clone was seen only a few times. The chain joins TRBV30 to TRBJ1-5; tentative D call: TRBD1 (6 bases). Germline-derived CDR1 and CDR2 are GTSNPN and SVGIG (reference sequence). Trimming took 3 bases from V and 1 from J, leaving 7 bases between them. The CDR3 runs 13 residues. CDR3 bases: TGTGCCTGGAGGGGACAAAGCAATCAGCCCCAGCATTTT. Translated, it gives CAWRGQSNQPQHF.

V and J are TRBV6-1 and TRBJ1-4; 8 bases map to TRBD1. The CDR3 consists of 13 residues. V was clipped by 4 bases and J by 5 bases; unmatched bases: 0. CDR1 and CDR2 from the germline V gene are MNHNS and SASEGT. The CDR3 protein is CASSGQGNEKLFF. CDR3 DNA sequence: TGTGCCAGCAGTGGACAGGGGAATGAAAAACTGTTTTTT.

This clone has just a few counts. The chain has TRBV7-2 and TRBJ2-1, with 9 nucleotides matching TRBD2. The J segment lost 8 bases and the V segment lost 5 bases, leaving 16 bases of the junction unmatched. There are 17 residues in the CDR3. The germline V gene encodes CDR1 SGHTA and CDR2 FQGNSA. Here the CDR3 reads CASSTGLAPTGGDEQFF. The CDR3 DNA is TGTGCCAGCAGCACGGGACTAGCTCCGACGGGGGGGGATGAGCAGTTCTTC.

The V call is TRBV30, the J call TRBJ2-3; D not resolved. V lost 0 bases to trimming and J lost 1 base, with 11 bases between them. Germline loops: CDR1 GTSNPN, CDR2 SVGIG (reference sequence). This CDR3 comprises 15 residues. The CDR3 loop reads CAWSVPASGTDTQYF. CDR3 nucleotide sequence: TGTGCCTGGAGTGTACCTGCCAGCGGCACAGATACGCAGTATTTT.

Only one count was recorded for this clone. This sequence joins TRBV7-9 and TRBJ1-1, with 7 bases that match TRBD1. There are 15 residues in the CDR3. V lost 4 bases, J lost 0 bases, and 5 bases stayed unmatched. Germline V lookup: CDR1 SEHNR, CDR2 FQNEAQ (reference sequence). CDR3 DNA sequence: TGTGCCAGCAGCTCCCAGACAGGGCTGAACACTGAAGCTTTCTTT. The encoded protein is CASSSQTGLNTEAFF.